The rows below give T cell receptor beta chains drawn from one sample of a study of OX40 agonist ivuxolimab in advanced cancers. Assay: immunoSEQ multiplex PCR; the TCRdb copy retains only in-frame clones and omits some. The sample holds about 100,000 clones, about 96% seen once. Sequenced material: CD4+ or CD8+ T cells sorted from blood, taken in a trial of the OX40 agonist ivuxolimab. These receptors came from an adult with an advanced solid tumor such as melanoma, head and neck, liver or kidney cancer. Both conserved end residues are trimmed from each CDR3.

V gene,CDR3 protein
TRBV30,AWSIRQGASNQPQH
TRBV27,ASGWTFYNEQF
TRBV19,ACRNTEAF
TRBV18,ASSPPGTGNTGELF
TRBV9,ASSQGGYEQY
TRBV5-5,ASRTTGGAETQY
TRBV28,ASRTTQELYEQY
TRBV7-6,ASSLALAGSGANVLT
TRBV10-1,ASSEGRLEETQY
TRBV13,ASSLTGGRVTGELF
TRBV5-1,ASNPTGTYEQY
TRBV27,ASSLRGSNQPQH
TRBV9,ASSVENTGELF
TRBV21-1,ASSKGGAGTSGRVESYEQY
TRBV27,ASSPGPPDNEQF
TRBV13,ASGVSDSNTGELF
TRBV30,AWSPGSYEQY
TRBV19,ASSIDRQYTWSGANVLT
TRBV28,ASSLGTSGRKFGELF
TRBV28,ASSLQGQGPTDTQY
TRBV7-2,ASSLSNRQGLFDEQY
TRBV5-6,ASRMGVRLIYEQY
TRBV7-9,ASSSEGGQPQH
TRBV11-2,ASSLGGIGNTIY
TRBV28,ASSLERGPHEQY
TRBV5-1,ASSPKTFTSYEQY
TRBV14,ASSQPPGLPLYNEQF
TRBV7-2,ASSRDGRVPSYEQY
TRBV5-5,ASSPGSSPLH
TRBV4-3,ASSQDWLAGSSGANVLT
TRBV30,AWAPSPGGTPTMEQY
TRBV19,ASSMTSGGPGETQY
TRBV6-5,ASSQRTTGAGEQY
TRBV6-5,ASSGGGDTQY
TRBV5-6,ASSFRDRVYEQY
TRBV19,ASSTLGTSGGADTQY
TRBV14,ASSLTHNTGELF